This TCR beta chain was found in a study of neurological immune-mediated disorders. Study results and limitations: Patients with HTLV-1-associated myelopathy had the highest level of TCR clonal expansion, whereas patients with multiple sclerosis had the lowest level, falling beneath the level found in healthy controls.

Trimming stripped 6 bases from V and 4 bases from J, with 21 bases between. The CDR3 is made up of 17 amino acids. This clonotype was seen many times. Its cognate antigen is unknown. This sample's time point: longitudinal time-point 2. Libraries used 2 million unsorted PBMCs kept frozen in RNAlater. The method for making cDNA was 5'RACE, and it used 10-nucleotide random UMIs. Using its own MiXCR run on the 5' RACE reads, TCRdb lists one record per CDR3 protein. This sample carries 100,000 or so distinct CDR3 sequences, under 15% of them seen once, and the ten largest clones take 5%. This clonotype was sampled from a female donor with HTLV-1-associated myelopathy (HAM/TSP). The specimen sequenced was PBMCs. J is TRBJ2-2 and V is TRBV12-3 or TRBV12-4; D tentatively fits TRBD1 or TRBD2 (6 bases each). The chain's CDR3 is CASSPDSTRGATGELFF. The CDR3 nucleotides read TGTGCCAGCAGCCCCGATTCAACTAGGGGGGCCACCGGGGAGCTGTTTTTT.